Presented here are 22 T cell receptor beta chains from one specimen sequenced in a study of post-analysis software for immune sequencing data. No antigens are known for them. Libraries were made from TCR beta cDNA, and they carried unique molecular identifiers. Each CDR3 protein is one row after TCRdb ran MiXCR on the PCR reads. The sample contains fewer than 850,000 distinct CDR3 sequences, about 27% of which appear only once. Whole-study findings and limits: Among 5 or 6 TRBV segments more frequent in patients than controls were TRBV5-6, TRBV5-1 and TRBV20-1.

The sample taken for sequencing was blood. The receptors were sampled from a girl aged 10 to 17 with multiple sclerosis.

The gene calls are TRBV10-3 and TRBJ2-7; perhaps D is TRBD1 or TRBD2 (5 bases each). Germline CDR1 is ENHRY and CDR2 is SYGVKD. V lost 5 bases, J lost 5 bases, and 13 bases lay in between. The CDR3 spans 13 residues. In DNA form, the CDR3 reads TGTGCCATCAGTTTGGGGGTCGGAGACGAGCAGTACTTC. Its translation: CAISLGVGDEQYF.

This chain connects TRBV6-5 to TRBJ1-2; D possibly corresponds to TRBD1 (6 bases). Looked up from germline, CDR1 is MNHEY and CDR2 is SVGAGI. The V end was cut by 0 bases, the J end by 4 bases, with 24 bases between. The CDR3 has 19 amino acids. CDR3 DNA: TGTGCCAGCAGTTACTCGATCGGGCAGGGGAAGGACAGTAGCTATGGCTACACCTTC. Amino acid sequence: CASSYSIGQGKDSSYGYTF.

This clonotype was counted many times. The chain uses TRBV10-3 and TRBJ2-5; no clear D. The V end was cut by 3 bases, the J end by 1 base, with 9 bases between. Looked up from germline, CDR1 is ENHRY and CDR2 is SYGVKD. The CDR3 covers 14 residues. The CDR3 sequence is CAISEGGSQETQYF. The CDR3 DNA reads as TGTGCCATCAGTGAAGGCGGCAGCCAAGAGACCCAGTACTTC.

There are a few counts of this clonotype. V usage is TRBV5-1 and J usage is TRBJ2-1; perhaps TRBD1 as D (6 bases). With 6 bases removed from V and 6 bases from J, the gap between germline ends came to 19 bases. This CDR3 is 15 amino acids long. Germline assignment: CDR1 SGHRS and CDR2 YFSETQ. CDR3 loop: CASTFRDKLGNEQFF. In DNA, the CDR3 is TGCGCCAGCACATTCCGGGACAAACTGGGCAATGAGCAGTTCTTC.

The chain carries TRBV28 and TRBJ1-2; tentative D call: TRBD1 (6 bases). The CDR3 loop spans 16 amino acids. Germline values: CDR1 MDHEN, CDR2 SYDVKM. V lost 0 bases and J lost 0, with 11 bases in between. The CDR3 DNA sequence: TGTGCCAGCAGTTTATGGAGGGCAGGGGCTAACTATGGCTACACCTTC. Protein: CASSLWRAGANYGYTF.

The genes are TRBV3-1 and TRBJ2-1, with D hard to call. Germline V CDR1 and CDR2: LGHDT, YNNKEL (reference sequence). The CDR3 length is 15 residues. V shed 4 bases and J shed 2 bases, with 12 bases lying between them. The CDR3 DNA reads as TGTGCCAGCAGCCCCGAGGACGCCGCCTACAATGAGCAGTTCTTC. It codes for CASSPEDAAYNEQFF.

This chain uses TRBV7-2 with TRBJ2-7; 8 bases match TRBD2. With 7 bases clipped from V and 4 bases from J, the junction kept 12 bases outside the gene matches. The CDR3 covers 15 residues. CDR1 is SGHTA, CDR2 FQGNSA, per germline. The CDR3 loop is CASTMGPSGRYEQYF. In DNA, the CDR3 is TGTGCCAGCACCATGGGGCCCAGCGGGAGATACGAGCAGTACTTC. Drawing the rest from reference TRBV7-2 and TRBJ2-7, the complete variable domain is GAGVSQSPSNKVTEKGKDVELRCDPISGHTALYWYRQSLGQGLEFLIYFQGNSAPDKSGLPSDRFSAERTGGSVSTLTIQRTQQEDSAVYLCASTMGPSGRYEQYFGPGTRLTVT.

The chain links TRBV7-8 to TRBJ1-2; 9 bases agree with TRBD1. The CDR3 loop spans 18 amino acids. Germline CDR1 reads SGHVS; CDR2 reads FQNEAQ. The V and J ends lost 5 bases and 8 bases, in that order; junction bases with no gene match: 21. CDR3 in DNA: TGTGCCAGCAGCCAAAACCGGGACAGGGAGTTGACCGTGGGAGGCTACACCTTC. Its protein is CASSQNRDRELTVGGYTF. Full variable domain (remainder filled in from reference TRBV7-8 and TRBJ1-2): GAGVSQSPRYKVAKRGQDVALRCDPISGHVSLFWYQQALGQGPEFLTYFQNEAQLDKSGLPSDRFFAERPEGSVSTLKIQRTQQEDSAVYLCASSQNRDRELTVGGYTFGSGTRLTVV.

The chain combines TRBV9 with TRBJ2-5; weak D call: TRBD1 (6 bases). Germline CDR1 is SGDLS and CDR2 is YYNGEE. The V gene lost 4 bases and the J gene lost 2 bases, with 21 bases spanning the gap. CDR3 size: 17 residues. The CDR3 DNA is TGTGCCAGCAGCCAGGGTTTAAGGACAGCAAGACAAGAGACCCAGTACTTC. Protein product: CASSQGLRTARQETQYF.

This clonotype was detected many times. The chain is built from TRBV20-1 and TRBJ2-5, with D hard to call. The germline V gene encodes CDR1 DFQATT and CDR2 SNEGSKA (reference sequence). The CDR3 runs 10 residues. Trimming removed 3 bases at V and 8 bases at J, with 7 bases between. The CDR3 region has the DNA TGCAGTGCTAGTTCGGAAACCCAGTACTTC. It translates to CSASSETQYF.

This clonotype was seen more than once but under ten times. This chain's CDR3 is CASSWPSLSYGYTF. The CDR3 nucleotides are TGTGCCAGCAGCTGGCCAAGCCTGAGCTATGGCTACACCTTC. V usage is TRBV5-6 and J usage is TRBJ1-2; D unresolved. V gave up 3 bases and J gave up 4 bases, with 13 bases separating them. The germline V gene has CDR1 SGHDT and CDR2 YYEEEE. This CDR3 contains 14 residues.

This clonotype was counted between two and nine times. The chain is built from TRBV18 and TRBJ2-1; no firm D call. Germline V gene data show CDR1 as KGHSH and CDR2 as LQKENI. The CDR3 has 16 amino acids. The V end was cut by 3 bases, the J end by 0 bases, with 12 bases between. CDR3 region: CASSPPDGSSYNEQFF. The CDR3 DNA is TGTGCCAGCTCACCTCCCGACGGTAGCTCCTACAATGAGCAGTTCTTC.

Many counts were recorded for this clonotype. The chain carries TRBV5-1 and TRBJ2-3, with 8 bases that match TRBD2. The J segment lost 2 bases and the V segment lost 4 bases, leaving 6 bases of the junction unmatched. CDR3 size: 15 residues. Germline CDR1 and CDR2: SGHRS and YFSETQ. The CDR3 loop reads CASSPRTSSTDTQYF. For the CDR3, the DNA is TGCGCCAGCAGCCCGAGGACTAGCTCCACAGATACGCAGTATTTT. Supplemented by reference TRBV5-1 and TRBJ2-3, the full variable domain reads KAGVTQTPRYLIKTRGQQVTLSCSPISGHRSVSWYQQTPGQGLQFLFEYFSETQRNKGNFPGRFSGRQFSNSRSEMNVSTLELGDSALYLCASSPRTSSTDTQYFGPGTRLTVL.

With respect to this clonotype: Its ends do not fully match the called genes, so a read error is possible. The rearrangement joins TRBV18 to TRBJ2-2, with D tentatively TRBD1 (6 bases). CDR1 is KGHSH, CDR2 LQKENI, per germline. The CDR3 loop spans 14 amino acids. CDR3 in DNA: TGTGCCAGCCCACCAAACAGGGACACCGGGGAGCTGTTTTTT. Its translation is CASPPNRDTGELFF.

CDR3 protein: CSAQYRSGELFF. Here the CDR3 DNA reads TGCAGTGCTCAATACCGTTCCGGGGAGCTGTTTTTT. This chain links TRBV20-1 with TRBJ2-2; unclear D gene. CDR1 is DFQATT and CDR2 is SNEGSKA in the germline V gene (reference sequence). The V end was cut by 5 bases, the J end by 6 bases, with 10 bases between. The CDR3 is made up of 12 amino acids.

The J gene is TRBJ2-7, the V gene TRBV5-1; unclear D gene. This CDR3 has 12 amino acids. CDR1 and CDR2 from the germline V gene are SGHRS and YFSETQ. V was shortened by 3 bases and J by 7 bases, with 11 bases between the two germline ends. CDR3 DNA: TGCGCCAGCAGCTCGGGTTGTGGGGAGCAGTACTTC. It encodes CASSSGCGEQYF.

The chain combines TRBV20-1 with TRBJ2-3; no definite D call. Germline assignment: CDR1 DFQATT and CDR2 SNEGSKA (reference sequence). The CDR3 runs to 12 residues. V lost 1 base to trimming and J lost 9 bases, with 11 bases between them. In nucleotides, the CDR3 is TGCAGTGCTAGAGCCTCGCCCCGGACGCAGTATTTT. Translation: CSARASPRTQYF.

The sample holds one count of this clonotype. This chain joins TRBV10-3 and TRBJ2-5, with D unresolved. The CDR3 sequence is 14 residues long. Trimming stripped 4 bases from V and 11 bases from J, with 20 bases between. Germline V lookup: CDR1 ENHRY, CDR2 SYGVKD. The DNA of the CDR3 is TGTGCCATCAGTGTGGCGCGCGATGAGAATGAGCAGTACTTC. Translation: CAISVARDENEQYF.

This clonotype was seen more than once but under ten times. The chain is built from TRBV29-1 and TRBJ2-3, with D unresolved. CDR3 length: 13 residues. V shed 7 bases and J shed 1 base, with 12 bases lying between them. Germline loops: CDR1 SQVTM, CDR2 ANQGSEA. The CDR3 sequence is CSGNGLRTDTQYF. CDR3 nucleotides: TGCAGCGGGAACGGGTTACGCACAGATACGCAGTATTTT.

The chain carries TRBV27 and TRBJ1-1; 8 bases fit TRBD1. Germline V lookup: CDR1 MNHEY, CDR2 SMNVEV (reference sequence). The V gene end was trimmed by 4 bases and the J gene end by 4 bases; junction bases not matched to a gene: 8. This CDR3 has 15 amino acids. The CDR3 nucleotides are TGTGCCAGCAGTTGGACAGGGTATTTTGCCACTGAAGCTTTCTTT. Translated, it gives CASSWTGYFATEAFF.

This clonotype was picked up many times. V gene TRBV10-3 combines with J gene TRBJ2-5; D could derive from TRBD1 or TRBD2 (5 bases each). V shed 2 bases and J shed 3 bases, with 16 bases lying between them. From germline, CDR1 is ENHRY and CDR2 SYGVKD. The CDR3 covers 16 residues. CDR3 sequence: CAISEGMLGVEETQYF. In DNA, the CDR3 is TGTGCCATCAGTGAGGGGATGTTGGGGGTAGAAGAGACCCAGTACTTC.

V and J are TRBV10-3 and TRBJ2-1; D unclear. The CDR3 runs 14 residues. Germline CDR1 ENHRY, CDR2 SYGVKD. V gave up 2 bases and J gave up 9 bases, with 14 bases separating them. CDR3 in DNA: TGTGCCATCAGTGAGCGAGGCTCCCCGGGTGAGCAGTTCTTC. Protein sequence: CAISERGSPGEQFF.